The rows below give T cell receptor beta chains drawn from one sample of a study of cytomegalovirus exposure and HLA in healthy donors. Clones were read by immunoSEQ multiplex PCR, and TCRdb kept only the in-frame ones, dropping some. The data hold 150,000 to 200,000 clones, with 79% observed a single time. Sequencing used PBMCs. These receptors all stem from a woman aged 25 to 39 in good health and CMV-seropositive. Each CDR3 is given with its conserved first and last residue. D genes are given only for firm matches. Clone size is stated in some rows and not others, as once, few, many or a class when expanded.

J	V	size	D	CDR3	DNA
TRBJ1-1	TRBV27	-	-	CASSFSMNTEAFF	TGTGCCAGCAGTTTTTCCATGAACACTGAAGCTTTCTTT
TRBJ2-1	TRBV5-5	-	TRBD1	CASSLVGQGRNEQFF	TGTGCCAGCAGCTTGGTAGGACAGGGACGCAATGAGCAGTTCTTC
TRBJ1-1	TRBV9	-	-	CASSVNPDQILHTLEAEAFF	TGTGCCAGCAGCGTAAACCCTGATCAGATTCTCCATACTCTCGAGGCTGAAGCTTTCTTT
TRBJ1-4	TRBV7-9	-	-	CASSLGGFNEKLFF	TGTGCCAGCAGCTTAGGAGGATTTAATGAAAAACTGTTTTTT
TRBJ2-5	TRBV11-3	-	-	CASSFLGGQETQYF	TGTGCCAGCAGCTTCCTCGGAGGACAAGAGACCCAGTACTTC
TRBJ2-7	TRBV9	-	-	CASSVETVEGYEQYF	TGTGCCAGCAGCGTAGAGACTGTAGAGGGCTACGAGCAGTACTTC
TRBJ1-2	TRBV2	-	-	CASRVEGDGGYTF	TGTGCCAGCAGGGTTGAGGGTGATGGTGGCTACACCTTC
TRBJ1-2	TRBV5-6	-	TRBD1	CASSLGGQGSYGYTF	TGTGCCAGCAGCTTGGGCGGACAGGGGTCCTATGGCTACACCTTC
TRBJ1-5	TRBV5-5	-	TRBD1	CASSLLAGGGQPQHF	TGTGCCAGCAGCTTGTTAGCAGGGGGCGGGCAGCCCCAGCATTTT
TRBJ2-7	TRBV10-2	-	TRBD1	CASSVIDRDQQYF	TGCGCCAGCAGTGTAATCGACAGGGATCAGCAGTACTTC
TRBJ2-7	TRBV5-6	-	-	CASSLGLVRDYEQYF	TGTGCCAGCAGCCTCGGGCTAGTACGGGACTACGAGCAGTACTTC
TRBJ2-5	TRBV5-1	-	-	CASSKVSAQETQYF	TGCGCCAGCAGTAAAGTCAGCGCCCAAGAGACCCAGTACTTC
TRBJ2-1	TRBV7-9	once	TRBD2	CASSQKRDEGFF	TGTGCCAGCAGCCAAAAGCGGGATGAGGGTTTCTTC
TRBJ2-7	TRBV4-3	-	TRBD2	CASSQDVLAGAAYEQYF	TGCGCCAGCAGCCAAGATGTTCTAGCGGGGGCCGCCTACGAGCAGTACTTC
TRBJ1-6	TRBV5-1	few	-	CASSLSGDPLPPWYSPLHF	TGCGCCAGCAGCTTGTCGGGGGACCCCTTACCTCCCTGGTATTCACCCCTCCACTTT
TRBJ2-7	TRBV10-3	-	TRBD1	CAISEGGQGATYEQYF	TGTGCCATCAGTGAAGGGGGACAGGGGGCAACCTACGAGCAGTACTTC
TRBJ1-4	TRBV18	-	TRBD1	CASSPRQGKGEKLFF	TGTGCCAGCTCACCACGACAGGGGAAGGGAGAAAAACTGTTTTTT
TRBJ2-1	TRBV14	-	-	CASSQYGSSYNEQFF	TGTGCCAGCAGCCAATACGGGAGTTCCTACAATGAGCAGTTCTTC
TRBJ2-7	TRBV4-3	once	-	CASSQDFQGGYEQYF	TGCGCCAGCAGCCAAGATTTCCAGGGTGGCTACGAGCAGTACTTC
TRBJ2-7	TRBV5-4	-	TRBD1	CASSLSQGSNEQYF	TGTGCCAGCAGCTTATCACAGGGGAGCAACGAGCAGTACTTC
TRBJ1-1	TRBV18	-	TRBD1	CASSPPTGSGTEAFF	TGTGCCAGCTCACCTCCGACAGGGAGCGGCACTGAAGCTTTCTTT
TRBJ2-2	TRBV7-6	-	TRBD2	CASSLPPGLGQDTGELFF	TGTGCCAGCAGCTTGCCGCCGGGACTAGGGCAGGACACCGGGGAGCTGTTTTTT
TRBJ1-1	TRBV6-6	-	-	CASSYWGTSSPEAFF	TGTGCCAGCAGTTATTGGGGGACATCCTCCCCTGAAGCTTTCTTT
TRBJ2-1	TRBV6-6	-	-	CASSYSKRADYNEQFF	TGTGCCAGCAGTTACTCGAAGCGGGCGGACTACAATGAGCAGTTCTTC
TRBJ2-1	TRBV7-6	once	TRBD2	CASSYPGTSVEFGAEEQFF	TGTGCCAGCAGCTATCCCGGGACTAGCGTAGAGTTCGGGGCCGAGGAGCAGTTCTTC
TRBJ2-2	TRBV9	-	-	CASSVYGGAVPGELFF	TGTGCCAGCAGCGTATACGGCGGGGCGGTTCCCGGGGAGCTGTTTTTT
TRBJ2-2	TRBV4-3	-	TRBD2	CASSQATRTAWGGGELFF	TGCGCCAGCAGCCAAGCGACCAGGACCGCCTGGGGGGGCGGGGAGCTGTTTTTT
TRBJ2-7	TRBV7-2	-	-	CASSLAGAGEYF	TGTGCCAGCAGCTTAGCGGGGGCAGGGGAGTACTTC
TRBJ1-5	TRBV5-1	-	-	CASSLVRENQPQHF	TGCGCCAGCAGCTTGGTGCGGGAGAATCAGCCCCAGCATTTT
TRBJ2-7	TRBV18	-	-	CASSPQTYEQYF	TGTGCCAGCTCACCCCAAACCTACGAGCAGTACTTC
TRBJ2-7	TRBV28	-	TRBD1	CASNPLATGQGAYEQYF	TGTGCCAGCAATCCTTTAGCCACGGGGCAGGGGGCCTACGAGCAGTACTTC
TRBJ2-1	TRBV5-1	-	TRBD2	CASRLAGYNEQFF	TGCGCCAGCAGGCTAGCGGGCTACAATGAGCAGTTCTTC
TRBJ2-3	TRBV29-1	-	-	CSVGRRGWGTDTQYF	TGCAGCGTGGGGCGGAGGGGATGGGGCACAGATACGCAGTATTTT
TRBJ2-2	TRBV5-1	-	TRBD2	CASSSFGLAGTTGELFF	TGCGCCAGCAGCTCCTTCGGACTAGCGGGGACCACCGGGGAGCTGTTTTTT
TRBJ1-2	TRBV10-3	-	-	CAINLRGGNYGYTF	TGTGCCATCAATCTCAGGGGTGGTAACTATGGCTACACCTTC
TRBJ2-5	TRBV4-2	-	TRBD2	CASSQDTSGGAGTQYF	TGTGCCAGCAGCCAAGACACTAGCGGGGGGGCCGGGACCCAGTACTTC
TRBJ2-1	TRBV11-3	-	TRBD2	CASSPLAAGRDEQFF	TGTGCCAGCAGTCCCCTGGCCGCGGGGAGGGATGAGCAGTTCTTC
TRBJ2-7	TRBV9	-	TRBD1	CASSVGPGTGSYEQYF	TGTGCCAGCAGCGTAGGGCCTGGGACAGGGTCCTACGAGCAGTACTTC
TRBJ2-2	TRBV7-7	-	-	CASSLLNTGELFF	TGTGCCAGCAGCTTATTAAATACCGGGGAGCTGTTTTTT
TRBJ2-3	TRBV7-9	-	-	CASSLTGSTDTQYF	TGTGCCAGCAGCTTGACGGGGAGCACAGATACGCAGTATTTT
TRBJ2-1	TRBV27	once	TRBD2	CATVQRGNNEQFF	TGTGCCACGGTTCAGCGGGGGAACAATGAGCAGTTCTTC
TRBJ1-3	TRBV7-8	-	TRBD1	CASSLGQGSGNTIYF	TGTGCCAGCAGCTTAGGACAGGGCAGTGGAAACACCATATATTTT
TRBJ2-1	TRBV4-3	-	-	CASSQDRGGVETYNEQFF	TGCGCCAGCAGCCAAGATAGGGGGGGGGTCGAGACCTACAATGAGCAGTTCTTC
TRBJ2-7	TRBV7-9	-	TRBD1	CASSLEWDSYEQYF	TGTGCCAGCAGCTTAGAGTGGGACAGCTACGAGCAGTACTTC
TRBJ2-1	TRBV6-1	few	-	CASTGILSYNEQFF	TGTGCCAGCACAGGGATACTCTCCTACAATGAGCAGTTCTTC
TRBJ1-2	TRBV7-9	-	-	CASSPSRGLGYGYTF	TGTGCCAGCAGCCCCAGTAGAGGGTTAGGCTATGGCTACACCTTC
TRBJ1-2	TRBV19	-	-	CASSPIAGGYGKGYTF	TGTGCCAGTAGTCCTATCGCAGGAGGGTATGGAAAGGGCTACACCTTC
TRBJ2-2	TRBV27	-	-	CASSWNGGTGELFF	TGTGCCAGCAGTTGGAACGGGGGAACCGGGGAGCTGTTTTTT
TRBJ1-3	TRBV7-9	-	-	CASSLFSSGNTIYF	TGTGCCAGCAGCTTGTTTAGCTCTGGAAACACCATATATTTT
TRBJ2-7	TRBV4-1	-	TRBD1	CASSQAEGQGFYEQYF	TGCGCCAGCAGCCAAGCTGAGGGACAGGGGTTCTACGAGCAGTACTTC
TRBJ2-7	TRBV11-3	once	-	CASSLSTEQYF	TGTGCCAGCAGCTTGTCGACAGAGCAGTACTTC
TRBJ1-2	TRBV6-6	-	TRBD1	CASSSMGVRGPSGYTF	TGTGCCAGCAGTTCCATGGGGGTCAGGGGGCCGAGTGGCTACACCTTC
TRBJ2-2	TRBV27	-	-	CASTPIRYRHTGELFF	TGTGCCAGCACCCCCATACGGTACAGACATACCGGGGAGCTGTTTTTT
TRBJ1-2	TRBV4-1	-	TRBD1	CASSRIQGAYGYTF	TGCGCCAGCAGCCGAATACAGGGGGCGTATGGCTACACCTTC
TRBJ2-7	TRBV10-3	-	-	CAISPDTAYEQYF	TGTGCCATCAGTCCCGACACAGCCTACGAGCAGTACTTC
TRBJ1-3	TRBV10-3	-	-	CAISESGGTGNTIYF	TGTGCCATCAGTGAGTCGGGGGGGACTGGAAACACCATATATTTT
TRBJ2-2	TRBV30	-	-	CAWSGAANTGELFF	TGTGCCTGGTCCGGAGCCGCGAACACCGGGGAGCTGTTTTTT
TRBJ1-1	TRBV10-1	few	TRBD1	CATRQGSNTEAFF	TGCGCCACCAGACAGGGTTCAAACACTGAAGCTTTCTTT
TRBJ2-7	TRBV7-8	-	-	CASSPLPGTYEQYF	TGTGCCAGCAGCCCCCTGCCAGGAACCTACGAGCAGTACTTC